These 8 T cell receptor beta chains share one sample of origin, sequenced in a study of patients and donors after allogeneic stem cell transplantation. MiXCR was run by TCRdb on the RT-PCR reads, yielding one entry per CDR3 protein. Here the sample spans some 150,000 distinct CDR3 sequences, roughly 35% being singletons. The sequenced sample was blood, either unsorted or a sorted T cell fraction (not recorded which). These receptors were obtained from a human donor who was either an allogeneic HSCT recipient or a stem cell or donor lymphocyte infusion donor (not recorded which). It is not recorded whose cells these are; they may come from a transplant donor.

Only one count was recorded for this clonotype. V is TRBV9 and J is TRBJ1-3; no clear D. This CDR3 has 15 residues. Germline V CDR1 and CDR2: SGDLS, YYNGEE. V lost 0 bases, J lost 0 bases, and 7 bases lay in between. The CDR3, as DNA: TGTGCCAGCAGCGTAGCGTTAGACTCTGGAAACACCATATATTTT. Translation: CASSVALDSGNTIYF.

The chain employs TRBV29-1 and TRBJ2-3; 10 bases map to TRBD2. This CDR3 is 15 amino acids long. After removal of 1 base from V and 10 bases from J, the junction contained 11 bases not matched to a gene. Germline V gene sequence: CDR1 SQVTM, CDR2 ANQGSEA. CDR3 in DNA: TGCAGCGTTGAAGGGGGGCTAGCGGGGGCCCCCTCGCAGTATTTT. It encodes CSVEGGLAGAPSQYF.

The chain joins TRBV7-9 to TRBJ1-2; D gene uncertain. This CDR3 has 15 amino acids. CDR1 and CDR2 from the germline V gene are SEHNR and FQNEAQ (reference sequence). Trimming took off 1 base at V and 5 bases at J, with 14 bases between the two ends. The CDR3 here is CASSLGVGTVYGYTF. As DNA, the CDR3 is TGTGCCAGCAGCTTAGGAGTTGGAACGGTTTATGGCTACACCTTC.

The sample holds a few counts of this clonotype. The genes are TRBV5-1 and TRBJ2-3; 7 positions agree with TRBD2. Germline V lookup: CDR1 SGHRS, CDR2 YFSETQ. The ends lost 4 bases at V and 6 bases at J; junction bases unmatched: 8. This CDR3 has 14 residues. CDR3 DNA: TGCGCCAGCAGCCTGGTAGCGGGCCCGGATACGCAGTATTTT. Its protein is CASSLVAGPDTQYF.

The rearrangement uses TRBV9 and TRBJ1-6; D may be TRBD1 (6 bases). The germline V gene encodes CDR1 SGDLS and CDR2 YYNGEE. Between the trimmed V and J ends, which lost 3 bases and 15 bases, there was a span of 16 bases. The CDR3 is 13 amino acids. CDR3 coding DNA: TGTGCCAGCAGCGCCGGGCCCACAGGGATCCTCCACTTT. Protein product: CASSAGPTGILHF. Complete variable domain (other parts from reference TRBV9 and TRBJ1-6): DSGVTQTPKHLITATGQRVTLRCSPRSGDLSVYWYQQSLDQGLQFLIQYYNGEERAKGNILERFSAQQFPDLHSELNLSSLELGDSALYFCASSAGPTGILHFGNGTRLTVT.

The J gene is TRBJ1-1, the V gene TRBV7-8, with 7 bases that match TRBD1. The CDR3 length is 17 residues. Trimming cost V 4 bases and J 4 bases; bases outside gene matches: 15. Germline assignment: CDR1 SGHVS and CDR2 FQNEAQ. CDR3 in DNA: TGTGCCAGCAGCTCCCGGACAGGCTTAATTACGGGCACTGAAGCTTTCTTT. Translated, it gives CASSSRTGLITGTEAFF.

This clonotype was seen only a few times. The V gene is TRBV29-1, the J gene TRBJ2-3, with D possibly matching TRBD2 (7 bases). This CDR3 contains 14 residues. Germline V lookup: CDR1 SQVTM, CDR2 ANQGSEA. Trimming cost V 2 bases and J 1 base, with 10 bases left between them. CDR3 amino acids: CSVERGGRTDTQYF. The DNA of the CDR3 is TGCAGCGTTGAAAGGGGGGGCCGCACAGATACGCAGTATTTT.

The chain combines TRBV27 with TRBJ1-1; TRBD1 is a possible D gene (5 bases). The CDR3 sequence is 15 residues long. V shed 7 bases and J shed 2 bases, with 17 bases lying between them. Per germline, CDR1 MNHEY and CDR2 SMNVEV (reference sequence). In DNA, the CDR3 is TGTGCCAGCAACACCGGGGGTGGCCGAAACACTGAAGCTTTCTTT. Its protein product is CASNTGGGRNTEAFF.